This record concerns one T cell receptor (beta chain) sequence. The data were taken from a study of T cell responses to AZD1222 COVID-19 vaccine. The method was immunoSEQ multiplex PCR; TCRdb's version includes in-frame clones alone and lacks a portion of them. The top ten clones hold more than 9% of a sample with 150,000 to 200,000 clones, around 90% of them seen once. Germline CDR1 SGHTA, CDR2 FQGNSA. The J segment lost 5 bases and the V segment lost 3 bases, leaving 5 bases of the junction unmatched. CDR3 length equals 16 residues. Sample: peripheral blood, taken 28 days after the second AZD1222 dose. The gene calls are TRBV7-2 and TRBJ2-3, with 13 bases aligning to TRBD2. This clonotype was obtained from an adult who received the AZD1222 COVID-19 vaccine. CDR3 nucleotides: TGTGCCAGCAGCTTTAGACTAGCGGGGGGAGAAGATACGCAGTATTTT. Translated: CASSFRLAGGEDTQYF.